Listed here is a single TCR beta chain. The data were taken from a study of blood T cell repertoires in COVID-19. The repertoire was sequenced with immunoSEQ multiplex PCR; TCRdb's copy has only in-frame clones and lacks some. The sample holds about 130,000 clones, roughly 83% seen once. The CDR3 covers 14 residues. Deletions cut 2 bases from V and 5 bases from J, with 12 bases between. From germline, CDR1 is MGHDK and CDR2 SYGVNS. The V call is TRBV25-1, the J call TRBJ2-5, with D perhaps matching TRBD2 (6 bases). The sample comprised peripheral blood. The source of this sequence is a woman aged 80 or over with acute or convalescent COVID-19. The CDR3 sequence: CASSEPGEVETQYF. The CDR3 DNA reads TGTGCCAGCAGTGAACCCGGGGAGGTGGAGACCCAGTACTTC.